These T cell receptor beta chains were read from a single sample in a study of cytomegalovirus exposure and HLA in healthy donors. Profiled with immunoSEQ multiplex PCR; TCRdb holds only in-frame clones, not every one. This table holds roughly 170,000 clones, 75% to 85% found once. Sequencing was performed on PBMCs. The source is a female donor in good health and CMV-seronegative. The CDR3 runs from the conserved cysteine through the conserved F or W. The D gene is left open where the match is weak. The size entry is marked missing in some rows and otherwise reads once, few, many or a size class.

-	TRBV7-9	-	TRBJ1-1	CSSGGAEAFF	TGTTCCAGCGGGGGGGCTGAAGCTTTCTTT
TRBD2	TRBV6-5	-	TRBJ2-5	CASRPLAGQGTQYF	TGTGCCAGCAGACCTCTAGCGGGGCAGGGGACCCAGTACTTC
-	TRBV2	once	TRBJ2-3	CASSLTDTQYF	TGTGCCAGCAGTCTCACAGATACGCAGTATTTT
-	TRBV27	-	TRBJ1-6	CASSYRSSYNSPLHF	TGTGCCAGCAGTTATAGGAGCTCCTATAATTCACCCCTCCACTTT
-	TRBV28	few	TRBJ2-7	CASSARDEQYF	TGTGCCAGCAGTGCTCGGGACGAGCAGTACTTC
-	TRBV12-1	-	TRBJ1-1	CASSFGGNTEAFF	TGTGCCAGCAGCTTTGGCGGAAACACTGAAGCTTTCTTT
-	TRBV14	-	TRBJ2-3	CASSQIFRGGGTDTQYF	TGTGCCAGCAGCCAAATCTTTCGGGGCGGGGGCACAGATACGCAGTATTTT
-	TRBV7-2	-	TRBJ1-2	CASSLVRYDGYTF	TGTGCCAGCAGCTTAGTGCGTTACGATGGCTACACCTTC
-	TRBV9	-	TRBJ2-7	CASSVATNVGEQYF	TGTGCCAGCAGCGTTGCTACCAATGTCGGCGAGCAGTACTTC
-	TRBV28	-	TRBJ2-7	CASSLQSPYEQYF	TGTGCCAGCAGTTTACAGTCTCCCTACGAGCAGTACTTC
TRBD1	TRBV6-5	-	TRBJ2-7	CASRNRDSSYEQYF	TGTGCCAGCAGGAACCGGGACAGTTCCTACGAGCAGTACTTC
TRBD1	TRBV19	few	TRBJ1-5	CASSQTGTGPQHF	TGTGCCAGTAGCCAGACAGGGACGGGTCCCCAGCATTTT
TRBD1	TRBV5-1	-	TRBJ1-1	CASSWDRGGTEAFF	TGCGCCAGCAGCTGGGACAGGGGTGGGACTGAAGCTTTCTTT
-	TRBV5-8	-	TRBJ1-1	CASSLDSGRDTEAFF	TGTGCCAGCAGCTTGGACTCAGGGAGGGACACTGAAGCTTTCTTT
-	TRBV19	few	TRBJ1-2	CASEDRSYGYTF	TGTGCCAGCGAAGACAGGAGCTATGGCTACACCTTC
TRBD1	TRBV6-1	-	TRBJ1-1	CASSEPGQGSNTEAFF	TGTGCCAGCAGTGAACCGGGACAGGGGTCGAACACTGAAGCTTTCTTT
-	TRBV6-4	few	TRBJ2-7	CARGSTRGSSYEQYF	TGTGCCAGAGGCTCGACTAGGGGAAGCTCCTACGAGCAGTACTTC
-	TRBV27	few	TRBJ1-4	CASSFLQGSEKLFF	TGTGCCAGCAGTTTTCTCCAGGGAAGTGAAAAACTGTTTTTT
-	TRBV10-3	once	TRBJ2-3	CAISESTPGWKDTQYF	TGTGCCATCAGTGAGTCGACTCCGGGGTGGAAAGATACGCAGTATTTT
-	TRBV12-5	-	TRBJ1-5	CASGLVLGQPYSNQPQHF	TGTGCTAGTGGTTTGGTACTAGGACAGCCTTATAGCAATCAGCCCCAGCATTTT
-	TRBV13	-	TRBJ1-5	CASSLRGTSNQPQHF	TGTGCCAGCAGCTTAAGAGGGACATCGAATCAGCCCCAGCATTTT
-	TRBV25-1	few	TRBJ2-1	CASKEGNEQFF	TGTGCCAGCAAGGAGGGGAATGAGCAGTTCTTC
TRBD1	TRBV15	once	TRBJ2-3	CATSRGTGLNTQYF	TGTGCCACCAGCAGGGGGACAGGTTTGAATACGCAGTATTTT
-	TRBV6-1	-	TRBJ2-7	CASSVDNSYEQYF	TGTGCCAGCAGTGTCGACAACTCCTACGAGCAGTACTTC
TRBD2	TRBV5-4	-	TRBJ2-5	CASSPRVGGGTKETQYF	TGTGCCAGCAGCCCTAGGGTGGGCGGGGGGACTAAGGAGACCCAGTACTTC
TRBD1	TRBV18	-	TRBJ1-1	CASSPRQGAHTEAFF	TGTGCCAGCTCACCTCGACAGGGGGCACACACTGAAGCTTTCTTT
-	TRBV10-2	-	TRBJ1-2	CASSEIGEAGYTF	TGCGCCAGCAGTGAGATAGGAGAAGCTGGCTACACCTTC
-	TRBV6-5	-	TRBJ1-5	CASRQGWGEPQHF	TGTGCCAGCAGACAGGGTTGGGGAGAACCCCAGCATTTT
TRBD1	TRBV2	-	TRBJ2-7	CADRDRAVGEQYF	TGTGCCGACCGGGACAGGGCCGTAGGAGAGCAGTACTTC
TRBD1	TRBV10-3	-	TRBJ1-5	CATSGTDNQPQHF	TGTGCCACCTCCGGGACAGACAATCAGCCCCAGCATTTT
TRBD1	TRBV6-4	-	TRBJ2-3	CASSATGVTDTQYF	TGTGCCAGCAGTGCAACAGGGGTGACAGATACGCAGTATTTT
-	TRBV6-1	-	TRBJ2-5	CASSGRAGETQYF	TGTGCCAGCAGTGGGCGTGCAGGAGAGACCCAGTACTTC
-	TRBV28	-	TRBJ1-4	CASRGTGPNEKLFF	TGTGCCAGCAGGGGAACAGGGCCTAATGAAAAACTGTTTTTT
-	TRBV6-1	few	TRBJ2-6	CASSDTAGANVLTF	TGTGCCAGCTCGGACACAGCTGGGGCCAACGTCCTGACTTTC
TRBD2	TRBV10-1	-	TRBJ2-7	CASSGSGGAKREYEQYF	TGCGCCAGCAGTGGTAGCGGGGGGGCGAAGAGGGAATACGAGCAGTACTTC
-	TRBV6-1	-	TRBJ2-7	CASRRQADGYEQYF	TGTGCCAGCAGGAGACAGGCCGACGGCTACGAGCAGTACTTC
-	TRBV18	-	TRBJ2-3	CASSQGTVGSTDTQYF	TGTGCCAGCTCACAAGGGACTGTAGGAAGCACAGATACGCAGTATTTT
TRBD2	TRBV18	-	TRBJ2-1	CASSPPGLAGGDEQFF	TGTGCCAGCTCACCGCCGGGACTAGCGGGAGGTGATGAGCAGTTCTTC
TRBD1	TRBV5-4	-	TRBJ1-2	CASSSQGLVTYGGYTF	TGTGCCAGCAGCTCACAGGGGTTAGTGACATATGGGGGCTACACCTTC